This TCR beta chain was found in a study of identical twins. Study results and caveats: Monozygotic twin pairs showed more out-of-frame TCR alpha sharing than models estimated. With beta out-of-frame sequences, excess sharing by twins was weaker. A cross-sectional statistical analysis, not follow-up of the same donors, supported the conclusions. Cord blood's abundant beta clonotypes had fewer insertions, unlike memory repertoires.

The CDR3 is 15 residues long. Germline V CDR1 and CDR2: SGHRS, YFSETQ. The V gene end was trimmed by 7 bases and the J gene end by 7 bases; junction bases not matched to a gene: 8. With regard to this clonotype: Its antigen is still unknown.

In TCRdb, the 5' RACE reads were re-called with MiXCR into one record per CDR3 protein. There are more than 1.5 million distinct CDR3 sequences in the sample; around a third occur only once, and about 0.27% lies in the top ten. The chain carries TRBV5-1 and TRBJ2-1, with 13 bases fitting TRBD2. The sequenced sample was cord blood. The clonotype originates from a newborn girl in good health. The CDR3 is CASGILAGGPNEQFF. CDR3 sequence (DNA): TGCGCCAGCGGTATACTAGCGGGAGGGCCTAATGAGCAGTTCTTC. Full variable domain (rest looked up from reference TRBV5-1 and TRBJ2-1): KAGVTQTPRYLIKTRGQQVTLSCSPISGHRSVSWYQQTPGQGLQFLFEYFSETQRNKGNFPGRFSGRQFSNSRSEMNVSTLELGDSALYLCASGILAGGPNEQFFGPGTRLTVL.